This entry lists 6 T cell receptor beta chains sequenced from one sample in a study of technical replicates of blood from a few donors. TCRdb's table, derived via immunoSEQ multiplex PCR, lists solely in-frame clones and lacks some. The sample consists of 10,000 to 13,000 clones, roughly 94% of them appearing once. Sequenced: PBMCs. These receptors all stem from a human donor in good health.

The chain is built from TRBV2 and TRBJ2-5, with D possibly TRBD2 on 5 matching bases. The ends were cut back, 8 bases at V and 5 bases at J, with 9 bases in the middle. Germline CDR1 is SNHLY and CDR2 is FYNNEI. The CDR3 has 11 residues. DNA of the CDR3: TGTGCCAGCTTGGAGGTGGAGACCCAGTACTTC. This encodes CASLEVETQYF.

J is TRBJ2-2 and V is TRBV28; tentative D call: TRBD1 (7 bases). The germline gives CDR1 MDHEN, CDR2 SYDVKM. Trimming cost V 10 bases and J 6 bases, with 24 bases left between them. The CDR3 loop spans 16 amino acids. CDR3 sequence reads: CATSSRGAPRAGELFF. CDR3 nucleotide sequence: TGTGCCACCTCCTCCAGGGGGGCCCCCCGGGCCGGGGAGCTGTTTTTT.

The gene calls are TRBV6-5 and TRBJ1-2; maybe TRBD1 (6 bases). This CDR3 comprises 13 residues. In germline, CDR1 is MNHEY, CDR2 SVGAGI. Trimming stripped 5 bases from V and 7 bases from J, with 14 bases between. This CDR3 reads CASSKQGRSGYTF. DNA of the CDR3: TGTGCCAGCAGTAAACAGGGAAGGAGTGGCTACACCTTC.

Written as DNA, the CDR3 is TGTGCCAGTTCCTTCAGGTTGGGAGGGTACAATGAGCAGTTCTTC. Protein sequence: CASSFRLGGYNEQFF. This chain connects TRBV19 to TRBJ2-1; 7 bases align to TRBD2. Unmatched junction bases numbered 11, after V lost 8 bases and J lost 4 bases. CDR1 is LNHDA, CDR2 SQIVND, per germline (reference sequence). The CDR3 is 15 amino acids.

This chain uses TRBV10-3 with TRBJ1-2; D is perhaps TRBD1 (5 bases). The CDR3 length is 14 residues. From germline, CDR1 is ENHRY and CDR2 SYGVKD. The V end was cut by 4 bases, the J end by 6 bases, with 15 bases between. CDR3 sequence (DNA): TGTGCCATCAGTGGCCGGTCACAGGCTGATGGCTACACCTTC. Encoded protein: CAISGRSQADGYTF.

Here the CDR3 DNA reads TGTGCCAGCAGCGTAGTGGGCCGTGCTGGGTCGGATGAGCAGTTCTTC. Its protein product is CASSVVGRAGSDEQFF. The V gene is TRBV9, the J gene TRBJ2-1, with D hard to call. The CDR3 is 16 residues long. The V end lost 0 bases, the J end lost 8 bases, and 18 bases lay between the germline ends. Germline V gene lookup returns CDR1 SGDLS and CDR2 YYNGEE.